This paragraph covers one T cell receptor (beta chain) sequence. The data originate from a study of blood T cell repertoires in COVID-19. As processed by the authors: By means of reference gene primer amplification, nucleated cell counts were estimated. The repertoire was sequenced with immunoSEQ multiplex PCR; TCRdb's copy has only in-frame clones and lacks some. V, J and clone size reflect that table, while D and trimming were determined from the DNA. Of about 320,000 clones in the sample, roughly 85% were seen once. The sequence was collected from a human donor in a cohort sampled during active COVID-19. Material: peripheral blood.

The CDR3 region has the DNA TGTGCCAGCAGCATTAACAGGGGGGACTACGAGCAGTACTTC. Encoded protein: CASSINRGDYEQYF. The rearrangement uses TRBV5-4 and TRBJ2-7; 8 bases fit TRBD1. This CDR3 is 14 amino acids long. In germline, CDR1 is SGHNT, CDR2 YYREEE (reference sequence). Trimming took 4 bases from V and 3 from J; bases not matched to a gene: 6. The whole variable domain, filled in from reference TRBV5-4 and TRBJ2-7, reads ETGVTQSPTHLIKTRGQQVTLRCSSQSGHNTVSWYQQALGQGPQFIFQYYREEENGRGNFPPRFSGLQFPNYSSELNVNALELDDSALYLCASSINRGDYEQYFGPGTRLTVT.